A single sample is the source of the 27 T cell receptor beta chains below, sequenced in a study of cytomegalovirus exposure and HLA in healthy donors. Both 60 Vbeta primers and 13 Jbeta primers went into the PCR. The assay was immunoSEQ multiplex PCR, and TCRdb's table has in-frame clones only and misses some. Of around 200,000 clones listed, 80% are singletons. Sequencing was carried out using PBMCs. Source of these receptors: a boy under 18 in good health and CMV-seronegative.

The chain is built from TRBV10-3 and TRBJ2-3; the D gene is possibly TRBD2 (6 bases). CDR3 length equals 15 residues. Trimming cost V 8 bases and J 4 bases, with 19 bases left between them. In germline, CDR1 is ENHRY, CDR2 SYGVKD. CDR3 nucleotides: TGTGCCATCCGGGGGTCCAGCAGGGATCCAGATACGCAGTATTTT. This codes for CAIRGSSRDPDTQYF.

The chain uses TRBV4-3 and TRBJ2-2, with 12 positions matching TRBD2. Unmatched junction bases numbered 5, after V lost 6 bases and J lost 0 bases. Germline loops: CDR1 LGHNA, CDR2 YSLEER. The CDR3 sequence is 17 residues long. CDR3: CASRELAGGSNTGELFF. The DNA for the CDR3 is TGCGCCAGCAGGGAACTAGCGGGAGGATCGAACACCGGGGAGCTGTTTTTT.

J is TRBJ2-2 and V is TRBV7-9; 7 bases map to TRBD1. CDR1 and CDR2 (germline): SEHNR, FQNEAQ (reference sequence). V lost 1 base to trimming and J lost 4 bases; unmatched junction nucleotides: 9. This CDR3 spans 17 amino acids. CDR3: CASSLEDRVGGTGELFF. In DNA, the CDR3 is TGTGCCAGCAGCTTAGAAGACAGGGTCGGCGGCACCGGGGAGCTGTTTTTT. The entire variable domain, with the rest obtained from reference TRBV7-9 and TRBJ2-2, is as follows: DTGVSQNPRHKITKRGQNVTFRCDPISEHNRLYWYRQTLGQGPEFLTYFQNEAQLEKSRLLSDRFSAERPKGSFSTLEIQRTEQGDSAMYLCASSLEDRVGGTGELFFGEGSRLTVL.

The chain has TRBV5-1 and TRBJ1-1; 8 nucleotides agree with TRBD1. Germline CDR1 and CDR2: SGHRS and YFSETQ. Trimming removed 0 bases from V and 6 bases from J; junction bases left unmatched: 7. This CDR3 is 15 amino acids long. CDR3 in DNA: TGCGCCAGCAGCTTGGCGGACAGGGACTCCGCTGAAGCTTTCTTT. Translation: CASSLADRDSAEAFF.

Regarding this clone: Distinct nucleotide sequences in the sample also encode this CDR3. The V call is TRBV27, the J call TRBJ1-5, with D tentatively TRBD1 (5 bases). This CDR3 is built from 13 residues. Germline values: CDR1 MNHEY, CDR2 SMNVEV (reference sequence). V lost 3 bases and J 4 bases, leaving 7 bases between the germline ends. In nucleotides, the CDR3 is TGTGCCAGCAGTTTCGGGGGGAATCAGCCCCAGCATTTT. Amino acid sequence: CASSFGGNQPQHF.

The V gene is TRBV2, the J gene TRBJ2-7; D remains unclear. Germline lookup yields CDR1 SNHLY and CDR2 FYNNEI. V lost 6 bases and J lost 2, with 17 bases in between. The CDR3 length is 15 residues. CDR3 coding DNA: TGTGCCAGCAGGCCGACCTCCGGGTCCACCTACGAGCAGTACTTC. It specifies CASRPTSGSTYEQYF.

V and J are TRBV2 and TRBJ2-3, with D maybe TRBD1 (5 bases). This CDR3 has 15 amino acids. Per germline, CDR1 SNHLY and CDR2 FYNNEI. The V and J ends lost 5 bases and 2 bases respectively, with 14 bases between them. CDR3 sequence reads: CASSRTPSATDTQYF. The CDR3 DNA is TGTGCCAGCAGTCGGACACCCTCAGCCACAGATACGCAGTATTTT. Complete variable domain (other parts from reference TRBV2 and TRBJ2-3): EPEVTQTPSHQVTQMGQEVILRCVPISNHLYFYWYRQILGQKVEFLVSFYNNEISEKSEIFDDQFSVERPDGSNFTLKIRSTKLEDSAMYFCASSRTPSATDTQYFGPGTRLTVL.

V gene TRBV5-4 combines with J gene TRBJ1-1; 8 nucleotides line up with TRBD1. This CDR3 has 15 residues. V lost 4 bases to trimming and J lost 0 bases; unmatched junction nucleotides: 5. Germline CDR1 reads SGHNT; CDR2 reads YYREEE (reference sequence). The CDR3 nucleotides are TGTGCCAGCAGCCCAGACAGGGGTTTGAACACTGAAGCTTTCTTT. Translation gives CASSPDRGLNTEAFF. Full variable domain (rest looked up from reference TRBV5-4 and TRBJ1-1): ETGVTQSPTHLIKTRGQQVTLRCSSQSGHNTVSWYQQALGQGPQFIFQYYREEENGRGNFPPRFSGLQFPNYSSELNVNALELDDSALYLCASSPDRGLNTEAFFGQGTRLTVV.

This clone occurred a few times. The chain combines TRBV9 with TRBJ1-2; TRBD1 matches at 7 bases. The CDR3 spans 14 residues. Losses at the gene ends were 0 bases for V and 4 bases for J; bases not matched to a gene: 3. The V gene's germline CDR1 is SGDLS and CDR2 YYNGEE. CDR3 region: CASSVGDSFYGYTF. The CDR3 coding sequence is TGTGCCAGCAGCGTAGGGGACAGCTTCTATGGCTACACCTTC.

V gene TRBV5-6 combines with J gene TRBJ2-7; 7 bases are shared with TRBD2. The CDR3 is made up of 14 amino acids. V lost 0 bases to trimming and J lost 3 bases; unmatched junction nucleotides: 3. Germline V gene sequence: CDR1 SGHDT, CDR2 YYEEEE. This CDR3 is CASSLGGSYYEQYF. The CDR3 DNA reads TGTGCCAGCAGCTTGGGCGGGAGTTACTACGAGCAGTACTTC.

This clone was observed a single time. The chain employs TRBV11-1 and TRBJ2-3; maybe TRBD2 (6 bases). V lost 1 base and J lost 3, with 11 bases in between. This CDR3 contains 15 residues. Germline V gives CDR1 SGHAT, CDR2 FQDESV (reference sequence). The DNA for the CDR3 is TGTGCCAGCAGCTTAGGCGGGGCCGAAACAGATACGCAGTATTTT. Its translation is CASSLGGAETDTQYF.

This clone is a singleton in its sample. This chain connects TRBV6-1 to TRBJ1-1; unclear D gene. Germline V gene lookup returns CDR1 MNHNS and CDR2 SASEGT. There are 14 residues in the CDR3. Trimming took 5 bases from V and 5 from J, leaving 15 bases between them. The DNA for the CDR3 is TGTGCCAGCAGTCCTCAAACGTCTAGGACTGAAGCTTTCTTT. Translating it yields CASSPQTSRTEAFF.

The chain has TRBV28 and TRBJ1-1; 9 positions agree with TRBD1. J lost 8 bases, V lost 10 bases, and 8 bases had no gene match. Germline V CDR1 and CDR2: MDHEN, SYDVKM. This CDR3 has 12 amino acids. CDR3 sequence (DNA): TGTGCCACTAAACAGGGGGCGAGCGAAGCTTTCTTT. Protein sequence: CATKQGASEAFF.

This clone came up a few times. This chain connects TRBV18 to TRBJ2-7; 8 bases match TRBD1. J was trimmed by 5 bases and V by 3 bases; bases with no gene match: 9. The V gene's germline CDR1 is KGHSH and CDR2 LQKENI. This CDR3 comprises 15 residues. CDR3 amino acids: CASSPPVTGVHEQYF. CDR3 in DNA: TGTGCCAGCTCACCCCCCGTGACAGGGGTCCACGAGCAGTACTTC.

The rearrangement links TRBV27 to TRBJ1-2; D is possibly TRBD1 (6 bases). The CDR3 loop spans 15 amino acids. CDR1 is MNHEY and CDR2 is SMNVEV in the germline V gene (reference sequence). The V and J ends lost 6 bases and 3 bases respectively, with 17 bases between them. The CDR3 region has the DNA TGTGCCAGCAGCCCCGGGACACCGACCTACTATGGCTACACCTTC. This codes for CASSPGTPTYYGYTF.

The V and J genes are TRBV10-1 and TRBJ2-3; 11 nucleotides align to TRBD1. CDR3 size: 17 residues. Looked up from germline, CDR1 is WNHNN and CDR2 is SYGVQD (reference sequence). Trimming removed 2 bases from V and 5 bases from J; junction bases left unmatched: 9. The CDR3 reads CASSEGVDRGRGDTQYF. DNA of the CDR3: TGCGCCAGCAGTGAGGGGGTGGACAGGGGGCGAGGAGATACGCAGTATTTT.

The rearrangement joins TRBV10-3 to TRBJ2-5; 9 bases fit TRBD1. The end of the DNA is better explained by TRBJ2-7, so the J call may be wrong. Germline V gene sequence: CDR1 ENHRY, CDR2 SYGVKD. The CDR3 is 13 residues long. DNA for the CDR3: TGTGCCATCAGTTGGGACAGGGCCTACGAGCAGTACTTC. Translating gives CAISWDRAYEQYF.

Worth noting for this clone: Germline is not matched at one junction end, which may reflect a read error. Other DNA sequences of this sample code for an identical CDR3. The rearrangement uses TRBV27 and TRBJ2-5; TRBD1 might be the D (6 bases). The CDR3 is made up of 14 amino acids. The germline V gene encodes CDR1 MNHEY and CDR2 SMNVEV (reference sequence). CDR3 residues: CASSDRLYQETQYF. The CDR3 coding sequence is TGTGCCAGCAGTGACAGGTTGTACCAGGAGACCCAGTACTTC.

This sequence joins TRBV9 and TRBJ2-1, with 9 positions matching TRBD1. CDR1 and CDR2 from the germline V gene are SGDLS and YYNGEE. V dropped 0 bases and J dropped 7; count of bases not matched to a gene: 11. This CDR3 region has 17 residues. The CDR3 spells CASSVEGRGQGVNEQFF. The CDR3 DNA follows: TGTGCCAGCAGCGTAGAAGGGAGGGGACAGGGTGTGAATGAGCAGTTCTTC.

The chain carries TRBV6-5 and TRBJ2-1; 7 nucleotides line up with TRBD2. CDR3 length: 15 amino acids. V lost 4 bases to trimming and J lost 4 bases; unmatched junction nucleotides: 7. Germline CDR1 MNHEY, CDR2 SVGAGI. CDR3 amino acids: CASSSPGLLYNEQFF. The CDR3 DNA follows: TGTGCCAGCAGTTCCCCGGGACTACTGTACAATGAGCAGTTCTTC.

V is TRBV7-9 and J is TRBJ1-1; 9 bases are shared with TRBD1. The CDR3 totals 12 residues. Trimming took 8 bases from V and 7 from J; bases not matched to a gene: 5. Germline CDR1 and CDR2: SEHNR and FQNEAQ (reference sequence). CDR3: CASGQGWGEAFF. CDR3 nucleotides: TGTGCCAGCGGACAGGGGTGGGGTGAAGCTTTCTTT.

Only one count was recorded for this clone. The rearrangement joins TRBV7-9 to TRBJ2-1; D perhaps matches TRBD2 (5 bases). The CDR3 spans 13 residues. Trimming cost V 2 bases and J 7 bases, with 9 bases left between them. The germline V gene encodes CDR1 SEHNR and CDR2 FQNEAQ (reference sequence). The CDR3 spells CASSLLGGNEQFF. Here the CDR3 DNA reads TGTGCCAGCAGCTTACTAGGCGGGAATGAGCAGTTCTTC. The full variable domain, in which reference TRBV7-9 and TRBJ2-1 provide the parts outside the CDR3, is DTGVSQNPRHKITKRGQNVTFRCDPISEHNRLYWYRQTLGQGPEFLTYFQNEAQLEKSRLLSDRFSAERPKGSFSTLEIQRTEQGDSAMYLCASSLLGGNEQFFGPGTRLTVL.

This sequence joins TRBV7-8 and TRBJ2-3, with 7 bases that match TRBD2. Per the germline V gene, CDR1 is SGHVS and CDR2 is FQNEAQ. The ends lost 1 base at V and 2 bases at J; junction bases unmatched: 6. CDR3 length: 16 residues. In DNA form, the CDR3 reads TGTGCCAGCAGCTTAGGGTTGCGGGGGTACACAGATACGCAGTATTTT. Translating it yields CASSLGLRGYTDTQYF.

This clone has just a few counts. One end of the junction does not line up with germline, which may come from a read error. The J gene is TRBJ2-1, the V gene TRBV2, with 13 bases that match TRBD2. CDR1 SNHLY and CDR2 FYNNEI come from the germline V gene. The CDR3 runs to 14 residues. This chain's CDR3 is CASSTRLTSGGFLF. The CDR3 nucleotides are TGTGCCAGCAGTACCCGCTTGACTAGCGGGGGGTTCCTCTTC.

The chain uses TRBV5-4 and TRBJ1-2; perhaps TRBD1 as D (6 bases). V was clipped by 0 bases and J by 7 bases, with 19 bases between them. CDR1 is SGHNT, CDR2 YYREEE, per germline (reference sequence). The CDR3 sequence is 16 residues long. The CDR3 is CASSLDRNGGQFGYTF. CDR3 nucleotides: TGTGCCAGCAGCTTGGACAGGAACGGGGGGCAATTTGGCTACACCTTC.

This sequence joins TRBV20-1 and TRBJ2-7; D is uncertain. Trimming took off 4 bases at V and 1 base at J, with 5 bases between the two ends. The CDR3 extends over 11 amino acids. Germline assignment: CDR1 DFQATT and CDR2 SNEGSKA (reference sequence). The CDR3 DNA is TGCAGTGCTATCAATTCCTACGAGCAGTACTTC. This codes for CSAINSYEQYF.

J is TRBJ1-6 and V is TRBV9, with a tentative D call TRBD1 (5 bases). CDR3 length: 14 amino acids. V was cut by 6 bases and J by 8 bases, with 15 bases left in between. The germline CDR1 and CDR2 sequences are SGDLS and YYNGEE. The CDR3 reads CASNPAGKDSPLHF. In DNA, the CDR3 is TGTGCCAGCAACCCTGCAGGGAAAGATTCACCCCTCCACTTT. The full variable domain, rest sourced from reference TRBV9 and TRBJ1-6, is DSGVTQTPKHLITATGQRVTLRCSPRSGDLSVYWYQQSLDQGLQFLIQYYNGEERAKGNILERFSAQQFPDLHSELNLSSLELGDSALYFCASNPAGKDSPLHFGNGTRLTVT.